The 15 T cell receptor beta chains below were found in one sample sequenced in a study of cytomegalovirus exposure and HLA in healthy donors. A multiplex PCR was run with 60 Vbeta primers and 13 Jbeta primers. The table came from immunoSEQ multiplex PCR; TCRdb's copy has only in-frame clones and leaves some out. The sample includes fewer than 150,000 clones, 65% to 80% of them seen just once. Sequencing was done on a sample of PBMCs. These TCRs come from a human donor in good health.

This chain links TRBV5-1 with TRBJ2-7, with a weak D call TRBD2 (5 bases). CDR1 SGHRS and CDR2 YFSETQ come from the germline V gene. The CDR3 extends over 14 amino acids. V gave up 3 bases and J gave up 2 bases, with 12 bases separating them. As DNA, the CDR3 is TGCGCCAGCAGCTCCGGGATGGAACCCTACGAGCAGTACTTC. Protein product: CASSSGMEPYEQYF.

The chain joins TRBV5-1 to TRBJ2-1, with TRBD2 matching over 9 bases. The CDR3 is 15 residues long. The V segment lost 1 base and the J segment 4 bases; nucleotides outside the gene matches: 3. Germline CDR1 reads SGHRS; CDR2 reads YFSETQ. In DNA, the CDR3 is TGCGCCAGCAGCTTGAGTCTAGCGGGGTACAATGAGCAGTTCTTC. Amino acids: CASSLSLAGYNEQFF.

The chain carries TRBV28 and TRBJ1-1; D unclear. Germline values: CDR1 MDHEN, CDR2 SYDVKM. Deletions cut 6 bases from V and 3 bases from J, with 14 bases between. CDR3 length: 14 amino acids. The CDR3 DNA is TGTGCCAGCAGCCTAAATTCGGGGTACACTGAAGCTTTCTTT. This encodes CASSLNSGYTEAFF.

V and J are TRBV28 and TRBJ1-5; TRBD1 matches 7 bases. CDR3 length equals 15 residues. Germline V gives CDR1 MDHEN, CDR2 SYDVKM. Trimming at V came to 2 bases and at J to 3 bases, leaving 4 bases not matched to a gene. The CDR3 protein is CASSLGTVDNQPQHF. The CDR3 bases are TGTGCCAGCAGTTTAGGGACAGTTGACAATCAGCCCCAGCATTTT.

The chain has TRBV27 and TRBJ2-3; 8 bases fit TRBD2. The germline V gene has CDR1 MNHEY and CDR2 SMNVEV (reference sequence). The V and J ends lost 5 bases and 2 bases, in that order; junction bases with no gene match: 6. The CDR3 runs to 15 residues. The chain's CDR3 is CASSKTSDSTDTQYF. CDR3 sequence (DNA): TGTGCCAGCAGTAAGACTAGCGACTCCACAGATACGCAGTATTTT.

The chain employs TRBV11-2 and TRBJ2-5; 7 bases line up with TRBD1. The last part of the DNA fits TRBJ2-7 better; the J call may be wrong. Germline V gene data show CDR1 as SGHAT and CDR2 as FQNNGV. The CDR3 has 12 residues. This CDR3 is CASGGQSYEQYF. The DNA for the CDR3 is TGTGCCAGCGGGGGACAGTCCTACGAGCAGTACTTC.

This clone was detected once. The chain has TRBV5-4 and TRBJ2-7; 7 bases are shared with TRBD2. From germline, CDR1 is SGHNT and CDR2 YYREEE (reference sequence). This CDR3 is 14 amino acids long. Trimming removed 5 bases from V and 2 bases from J; junction bases left unmatched: 7. CDR3: CASSSGLPTYEQYF. The CDR3, as DNA: TGTGCCAGCAGTTCGGGACTACCTACCTACGAGCAGTACTTC.

The CDR3 DNA reads TGTGCCAGTAGTATAGATCGCCGGACGGGAACGTATGAAAAACTGTTTTTT. Residues: CASSIDRRTGTYEKLFF. The gene calls are TRBV19 and TRBJ1-4; unclear D gene. The CDR3 runs 17 residues. Germline CDR1 is LNHDA and CDR2 is SQIVND (reference sequence). Deletions cut 0 bases from V and 6 bases from J, with 17 bases between. The whole variable domain, filled in from reference TRBV19 and TRBJ1-4, reads DGGITQSPKYLFRKEGQNVTLSCEQNLNHDAMYWYRQDPGQGLRLIYYSQIVNDFQKGDIAEGYSVSREKKESFPLTVTSAQKNPTAFYLCASSIDRRTGTYEKLFFGSGTQLSVL.

J is TRBJ1-5 and V is TRBV27; tentatively, D is TRBD1 (5 bases). The germline V and J ends were trimmed by 4 bases and 0 bases, with 13 bases remaining between them. The germline CDR1 and CDR2 sequences are MNHEY and SMNVEV (reference sequence). The CDR3 totals 16 residues. The chain's CDR3 is CASSSLDSYSNQPQHF. CDR3 DNA sequence: TGTGCCAGCAGTTCCCTAGACAGCTATAGCAATCAGCCCCAGCATTTT.

V is TRBV4-1 and J is TRBJ2-3, with D perhaps TRBD2 (6 bases). This CDR3 spans 14 amino acids. V lost 4 bases and J 2 bases, leaving 10 bases between the germline ends. CDR1 is MGHRA and CDR2 is YSYEKL in the germline V gene. The CDR3 nucleotides are TGCGCCAGCAGCCCCGGGAGTGTCACAGATACGCAGTATTTT. It codes for CASSPGSVTDTQYF.

The chain couples TRBV28 to TRBJ1-5; D is possibly TRBD1 (6 bases). The CDR3 length is 14 residues. Germline V gene lookup returns CDR1 MDHEN and CDR2 SYDVKM. Deletions cut 3 bases from V and 5 bases from J, with 11 bases between. The CDR3 spells CASSFGSGDQPQHF. The CDR3 coding sequence is TGTGCCAGCAGTTTCGGGTCAGGGGATCAGCCCCAGCATTTT.

This clone turned up a few times. This chain links TRBV7-9 with TRBJ2-1; D may be TRBD1 (6 bases). CDR3 length: 16 amino acids. The germline V gene has CDR1 SEHNR and CDR2 FQNEAQ (reference sequence). V was trimmed by 1 base and J by 2 bases, leaving 12 bases between them. CDR3 sequence reads: CASSLVSQGPYNEQFF. DNA of the CDR3: TGTGCCAGCAGCTTAGTCTCGCAGGGGCCCTACAATGAGCAGTTCTTC.

This clone was counted a few times. The V call is TRBV18, the J call TRBJ1-2; no clear D gene. The germline V gene has CDR1 KGHSH and CDR2 LQKENI. Trimming cost V 6 bases and J 6 bases, with 8 bases left between them. CDR3 size: 11 residues. The chain's CDR3 is CASSPRDGYTF. CDR3 DNA: TGTGCCAGCTCTCCGAGGGATGGCTACACCTTC.

CDR3 sequence: CASSPKELNTEAFF. For the CDR3, the DNA is TGTGCCAGCTCACCAAAGGAGTTGAACACTGAAGCTTTCTTT. The V call is TRBV18, the J call TRBJ1-1, with D unclear. This CDR3 contains 14 residues. V was shortened by 2 bases and J by 0 bases, with 7 bases between the two germline ends. Germline V lookup: CDR1 KGHSH, CDR2 LQKENI.

In regard to this clone: One end of the junction is discordant with germline, which a read error may explain. The rearrangement uses TRBV28 and TRBJ2-7, with D tentatively TRBD2 (5 bases). Germline V gives CDR1 MDHEN, CDR2 SYDVKM. CDR3 length: 14 amino acids. The CDR3 loop is CASSPPGDRVDRNF. CDR3 nucleotide sequence: TGTGCCAGCAGTCCCCCCGGGGATAGGGTGGATCGCAACTTC.